The 2 T cell receptor beta chains in this list originate from one sample, sequenced in a study of T cell responses to AZD1222 COVID-19 vaccine. Here immunoSEQ multiplex PCR was the method, and the copy in TCRdb shows in-frame clones only, minus some. This table holds 120,000 to 150,000 clones, about 90% found once. Sequenced material: peripheral blood, taken 28 days after the second dose of the MenACWY control vaccine. These TCRs come from an adult who received the MenACWY meningococcal vaccine as a control.

The chain links TRBV11-2 to TRBJ2-1; D possibly corresponds to TRBD2 (6 bases). Germline lookup yields CDR1 SGHAT and CDR2 FQNNGV. The CDR3 contains 15 residues. V shed 3 bases and J shed 8 bases, with 17 bases lying between them. CDR3 amino acids: CASSFRPGDFDEQFF. DNA of the CDR3: TGTGCCAGCAGCTTTAGGCCGGGGGATTTTGATGAGCAGTTCTTC.

The chain links TRBV30 to TRBJ1-1; the D gene is possibly TRBD1 (5 bases). Germline lookup yields CDR1 GTSNPN and CDR2 SVGIG (reference sequence). Between the trimmed V and J ends, which lost 1 base and 0 bases, there was a span of 9 bases. This CDR3 has 14 residues. The CDR3 loop is CAWSAGGMNTEAFF. The CDR3, as DNA: TGTGCCTGGAGTGCCGGGGGAATGAACACTGAAGCTTTCTTT.